The 21 T cell receptor beta chains below all came from one sample that was sequenced in a study of T cell responses to AZD1222 COVID-19 vaccine. Data came from immunoSEQ multiplex PCR; TCRdb stores just in-frame clones and leaves some out. The repertoire has roughly 180,000 clones, approximately 93% of them found once; the top ten carry 1.5% to 2%. The starting material was peripheral blood, obtained 28 days after the second AZD1222 dose. The receptors originated from an adult who received the AZD1222 COVID-19 vaccine.

The chain carries TRBV19 and TRBJ2-3; no reliable D call. The ends were cut back, 3 bases at V and 2 bases at J, with 15 bases in the middle. The CDR3 covers 16 residues. CDR1 is LNHDA and CDR2 is SQIVND in the germline V gene (reference sequence). CDR3: CASSMIHRPTTDTQYF. CDR3 in DNA: TGTGCCAGTAGTATGATTCACAGACCTACCACAGATACGCAGTATTTT.

The chain couples TRBV4-1 to TRBJ2-7; 7 bases are shared with TRBD2. Germline values: CDR1 MGHRA, CDR2 YSYEKL. CDR3 size: 14 residues. The V segment lost 2 bases and the J segment 1 base; nucleotides outside the gene matches: 2. The CDR3 DNA is TGCGCCAGCAGCCAACAGCGGGGTTCCTACGAGCAGTACTTC. Translating it yields CASSQQRGSYEQYF.

V and J are TRBV5-1 and TRBJ2-5, with TRBD2 matching 8 bases. Trimming cost V 4 bases and J 2 bases; bases outside gene matches: 7. There are 15 residues in the CDR3. Germline assignment: CDR1 SGHRS and CDR2 YFSETQ. The CDR3 DNA reads as TGCGCCAGCAGCACTTACGCGGGGGGTCAAGAGACCCAGTACTTC. Encoded protein: CASSTYAGGQETQYF.

The chain has TRBV4-1 and TRBJ2-7; 9 nucleotides agree with TRBD1. The CDR3 runs 14 residues. V trimming: 4 bases; J trimming: 5 bases; junction bases outside the gene matches: 6. CDR1 MGHRA and CDR2 YSYEKL come from the germline V gene. The CDR3 region is CASSPGQGIDEQYF. CDR3 nucleotides: TGCGCCAGCAGCCCGGGACAGGGAATCGACGAGCAGTACTTC.

V is TRBV7-8 and J is TRBJ2-1; D unresolved. Trimming took off 6 bases at V and 5 bases at J, with 26 bases between the two ends. The CDR3 consists of 18 residues. The germline CDR1 and CDR2 sequences are SGHVS and FQNEAQ. This CDR3 reads CASSPRPPGLLGNNEQFF. CDR3 bases: TGTGCCAGCAGTCCTCGCCCCCCGGGCCTCCTGGGGAACAATGAGCAGTTCTTC.

A single count supports this clone. This chain uses TRBV4-3 with TRBJ2-7, with D perhaps given as TRBD1 or TRBD2 (5 bases each). CDR3 length: 14 residues. Germline CDR1 and CDR2: LGHNA and YSLEER. V shed 5 bases and J shed 1 base, with 12 bases lying between them. CDR3 amino acids: CASSAFGGSYEQYF. CDR3 coding DNA: TGCGCCAGCAGCGCCTTTGGGGGATCCTACGAGCAGTACTTC.

This chain uses TRBV5-8 with TRBJ1-1; the D is unclear. The CDR3 is 11 amino acids. V dropped 2 bases and J dropped 7 bases, with 6 bases sitting between them. Per the germline V gene, CDR1 is SGHTS and CDR2 is YDEGEE. This chain's CDR3 is CASSFYSEAFF. The CDR3 DNA is TGTGCCAGCAGCTTCTACAGTGAAGCTTTCTTT.

The gene calls are TRBV5-1 and TRBJ2-7; D possibly corresponds to TRBD2 (6 bases). This CDR3 has 16 amino acids. The germline V gene encodes CDR1 SGHRS and CDR2 YFSETQ. Trimming stripped 4 bases from V and 1 base from J, with 18 bases between. CDR3 protein: CASSVGRGTASYEQYF. CDR3 DNA sequence: TGCGCCAGCAGCGTAGGCCGCGGGACGGCTTCCTACGAGCAGTACTTC.

V usage is TRBV5-1 and J usage is TRBJ2-7; D is undetermined. V gave up 0 bases and J gave up 2 bases, with 12 bases separating them. The germline gives CDR1 SGHRS, CDR2 YFSETQ. The CDR3 runs to 15 residues. As DNA, the CDR3 is TGCGCCAGCAGCTTGGGTAGCCTATCAGCCTACGAGCAGTACTTC. It yields the protein CASSLGSLSAYEQYF.

The chain links TRBV3-1 (or the pseudogene TRBV3-2) to TRBJ2-3; D remains ambiguous. Germline CDR1 is LGHDT and CDR2 is YNNKEL (reference sequence). V was pared by 4 bases and J by 0 bases, with 5 bases between. This CDR3 contains 13 residues. The CDR3 DNA sequence: TGTGCCAGCAGCCCCTTGAGCACAGATACGCAGTATTTT. Protein product: CASSPLSTDTQYF.

This clone has a single count. This chain uses TRBV21-1 with TRBJ1-1; the table assigns TRBD1, which was not confirmed against the DNA. TRBV21-1 constitutes a pseudogene. The CDR3 totals 13 residues. Written as DNA, the CDR3 is TGTGCCAGCAGCGTGGGACAGATCTCTGAAGCTTTCTTT. Translation gives CASSVGQISEAFF.

This clone was seen just once. The chain employs TRBV5-4 and TRBJ2-7; maybe TRBD1 (7 bases). Germline loops: CDR1 SGHNT, CDR2 YYREEE (reference sequence). Trimming took 4 bases from V and 2 from J, leaving 10 bases between them. This CDR3 has 13 residues. CDR3 DNA sequence: TGTGCCAGCAGCGCGGGACAGACCTACGAGCAGTACTTC. It encodes CASSAGQTYEQYF. Supplemented by reference TRBV5-4 and TRBJ2-7, the full variable domain reads ETGVTQSPTHLIKTRGQQVTLRCSSQSGHNTVSWYQQALGQGPQFIFQYYREEENGRGNFPPRFSGLQFPNYSSELNVNALELDDSALYLCASSAGQTYEQYFGPGTRLTVT.

The V gene is TRBV6-6, the J gene TRBJ1-2, with 10 positions matching TRBD1. Trimming at V came to 5 bases and at J to 0 bases, leaving 3 bases not matched to a gene. Germline CDR1 reads MNHNY; CDR2 reads SVGAGI (reference sequence). This CDR3 comprises 15 residues. The CDR3 protein is CASSRTGGTNYGYTF. The CDR3 DNA reads as TGTGCCAGCAGTCGGACAGGGGGAACTAACTATGGCTACACCTTC.

The V call is TRBV3-1 (or the pseudogene TRBV3-2), the J call TRBJ2-1; the match to TRBD2 covers 10 bases. The CDR3 sequence is 17 residues long. Germline V lookup: CDR1 LGHDT, CDR2 YNNKEL (reference sequence). V dropped 4 bases and J dropped 6; count of bases not matched to a gene: 12. In DNA form, the CDR3 reads TGTGCCAGCAGCCGGGGACTAGCGTCGCAGACCGGCAATGAGCAGTTCTTC. This translates into CASSRGLASQTGNEQFF.

This CDR3 is CASSPTNRNTEAFF. The CDR3 nucleotides read TGCGCCAGCAGCCCTACTAACAGGAACACTGAAGCTTTCTTT. This sequence joins TRBV10-1 and TRBJ1-1; D is unclear. The CDR3 has 14 amino acids. V was pared by 6 bases and J by 1 base, with 12 bases between. From germline, CDR1 is WNHNN and CDR2 SYGVQD (reference sequence).

This chain joins TRBV10-1 and TRBJ1-3; D remains unclear. Between the trimmed V and J ends, which lost 6 bases and 0 bases, there was a span of 15 bases. Germline V gives CDR1 WNHNN, CDR2 SYGVQD (reference sequence). CDR3 size: 16 residues. The CDR3 DNA is TGCGCCAGCAGCCCCGCTGGCAATGGCTCTGGAAACACCATATATTTT. Encoded protein: CASSPAGNGSGNTIYF.

The chain employs TRBV5-1 and TRBJ2-1; 11 bases agree with TRBD2. Germline CDR1 SGHRS, CDR2 YFSETQ. V lost 0 bases and J lost 6; bases outside the gene matches: 2. The CDR3 has 15 residues. CDR3: CASSLALAGVNEQFF. The CDR3 bases are TGCGCCAGCAGCTTGGCACTAGCGGGAGTCAATGAGCAGTTCTTC.

The chain links TRBV27 to TRBJ1-1; D remains ambiguous. V was trimmed by 2 bases and J by 0 bases, leaving 7 bases between them. This CDR3 spans 14 amino acids. The germline gives CDR1 MNHEY, CDR2 SMNVEV (reference sequence). As DNA, the CDR3 is TGTGCCAGCAGTTTACTGGGGATGAACACTGAAGCTTTCTTT. Amino acid sequence: CASSLLGMNTEAFF.

V usage is TRBV18 and J usage is TRBJ2-5, with TRBD1 as a possible D gene (6 bases). With 6 bases removed from V and 0 bases from J, the gap between germline ends came to 8 bases. In germline, CDR1 is KGHSH, CDR2 LQKENI. The CDR3 is 13 amino acids. CDR3 nucleotides: TGTGCCAGCTCCCAGGGGTACCAAGAGACCCAGTACTTC. This encodes CASSQGYQETQYF.

The CDR3 sequence is CASSLSGKETQYF. CDR3 DNA sequence: TGTGCCAGCAGTCTTAGCGGGAAAGAGACCCAGTACTTC. The rearrangement links TRBV12-3 or TRBV12-4 to TRBJ2-5, with TRBD2 identical over 8 bases. The CDR3 has 13 residues. With V trimmed by 5 bases and J by 3 bases, 2 bases remained unmatched.

The chain combines TRBV2 with TRBJ1-5, with D perhaps matching TRBD1 (5 bases). V was shortened by 6 bases and J by 2 bases, with 14 bases between the two germline ends. Germline V lookup: CDR1 SNHLY, CDR2 FYNNEI. The CDR3 contains 15 residues. For the CDR3, the DNA is TGTGCCAGCAGAAAACAGGAGGGAGGCAATCAGCCCCAGCATTTT. Translating gives CASRKQEGGNQPQHF.